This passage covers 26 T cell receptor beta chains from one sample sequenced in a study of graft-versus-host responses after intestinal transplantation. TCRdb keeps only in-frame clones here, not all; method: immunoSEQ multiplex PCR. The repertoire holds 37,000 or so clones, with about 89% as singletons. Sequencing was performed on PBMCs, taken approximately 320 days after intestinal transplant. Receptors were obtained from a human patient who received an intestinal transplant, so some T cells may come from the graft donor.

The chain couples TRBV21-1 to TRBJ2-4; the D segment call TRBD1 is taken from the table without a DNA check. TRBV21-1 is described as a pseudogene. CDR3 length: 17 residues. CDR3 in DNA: TGTGCCGGCAGCAAGAGGGACAGGGGACTAGCCAAAAACATTCAGTACTTC. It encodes CAGSKRDRGLAKNIQYF.

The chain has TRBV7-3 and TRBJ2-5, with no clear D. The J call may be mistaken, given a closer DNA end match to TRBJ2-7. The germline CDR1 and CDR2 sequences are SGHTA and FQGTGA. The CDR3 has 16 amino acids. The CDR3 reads CASSLSSGHHPYEQYF. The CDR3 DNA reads TGTGCCAGCAGCTTAAGCTCGGGTCACCATCCCTACGAGCAGTACTTC.

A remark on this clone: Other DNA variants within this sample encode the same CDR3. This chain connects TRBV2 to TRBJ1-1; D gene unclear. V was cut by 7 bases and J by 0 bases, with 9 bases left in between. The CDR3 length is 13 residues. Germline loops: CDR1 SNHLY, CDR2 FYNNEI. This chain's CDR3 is CASKGRMNTEAFF. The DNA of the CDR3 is TGTGCCAGCAAAGGGAGAATGAACACTGAAGCTTTCTTT. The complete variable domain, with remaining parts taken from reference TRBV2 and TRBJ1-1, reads EPEVTQTPSHQVTQMGQEVILRCVPISNHLYFYWYRQILGQKVEFLVSFYNNEISEKSEIFDDQFSVERPDGSNFTLKIRSTKLEDSAMYFCASKGRMNTEAFFGQGTRLTVV.

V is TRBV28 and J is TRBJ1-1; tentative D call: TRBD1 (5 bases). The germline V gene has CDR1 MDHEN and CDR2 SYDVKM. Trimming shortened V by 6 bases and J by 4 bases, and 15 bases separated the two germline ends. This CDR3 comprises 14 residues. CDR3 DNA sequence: TGTGCCAGCAGCCTGGGGGGTGGCGGCACTGAAGCTTTCTTT. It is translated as CASSLGGGGTEAFF.

The CDR3 region has the DNA TGTGCCAGCAGCCCTAGCGGGAGGCCCCAGGGGCCCTACAATGAGCAGTTCTTC. Translating gives CASSPSGRPQGPYNEQFF. The chain couples TRBV11-2 to TRBJ2-1; 11 positions match TRBD2. The CDR3 covers 18 residues. Germline V lookup: CDR1 SGHAT, CDR2 FQNNGV. The ends lost 5 bases at V and 2 bases at J; junction bases unmatched: 11.

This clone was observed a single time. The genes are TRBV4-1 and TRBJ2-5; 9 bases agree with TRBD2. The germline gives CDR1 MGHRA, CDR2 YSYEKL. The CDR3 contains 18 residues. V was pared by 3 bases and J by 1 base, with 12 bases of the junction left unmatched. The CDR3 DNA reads TGCGCCAGCAGCCAGGCAGGAAGGGCGGGGGGGCCCCAAGAGACCCAGTACTTC. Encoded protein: CASSQAGRAGGPQETQYF.

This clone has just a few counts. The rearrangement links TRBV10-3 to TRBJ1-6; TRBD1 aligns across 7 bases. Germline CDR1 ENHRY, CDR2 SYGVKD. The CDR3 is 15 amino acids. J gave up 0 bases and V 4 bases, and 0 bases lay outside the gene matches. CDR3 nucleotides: TGTGCCATCAGTGGGGACAGCTCCTATAATTCACCCCTCCACTTT. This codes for CAISGDSSYNSPLHF.

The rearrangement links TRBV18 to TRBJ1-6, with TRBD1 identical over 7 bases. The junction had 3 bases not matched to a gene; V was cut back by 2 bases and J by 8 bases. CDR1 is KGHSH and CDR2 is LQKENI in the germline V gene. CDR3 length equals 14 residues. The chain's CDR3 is CASSPTGVDSPLHF. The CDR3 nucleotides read TGTGCCAGCTCACCAACAGGGGTAGATTCACCCCTCCACTTT.

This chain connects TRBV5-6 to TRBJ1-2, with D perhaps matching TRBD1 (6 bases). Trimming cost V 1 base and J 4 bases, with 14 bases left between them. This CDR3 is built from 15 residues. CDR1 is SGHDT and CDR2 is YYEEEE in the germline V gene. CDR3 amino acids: CASSLFEGGTYGYTF. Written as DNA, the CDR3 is TGTGCCAGCAGCTTGTTTGAAGGGGGGACCTATGGCTACACCTTC.

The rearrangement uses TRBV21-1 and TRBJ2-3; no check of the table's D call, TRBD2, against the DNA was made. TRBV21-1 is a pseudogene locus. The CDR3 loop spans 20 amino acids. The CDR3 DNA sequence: TGTGCCAGCAGCAAAGAAGTGGAACTAGCGGGAGGGGTGGGCACAGATACGCAGTATTTT. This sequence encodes CASSKEVELAGGVGTDTQYF.

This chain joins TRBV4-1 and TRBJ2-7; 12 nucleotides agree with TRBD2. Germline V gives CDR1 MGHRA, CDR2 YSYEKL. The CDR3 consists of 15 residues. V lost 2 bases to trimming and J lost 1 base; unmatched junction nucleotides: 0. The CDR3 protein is CASSQTSGRSYEQYF. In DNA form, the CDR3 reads TGCGCCAGCAGCCAAACTAGCGGGAGGTCCTACGAGCAGTACTTC.

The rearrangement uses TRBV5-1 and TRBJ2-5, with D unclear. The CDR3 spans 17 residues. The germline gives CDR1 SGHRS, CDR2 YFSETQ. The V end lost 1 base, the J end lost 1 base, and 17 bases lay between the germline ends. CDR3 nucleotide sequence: TGCGCCAGCAGCTTGATGGCAGAAGGCTTAATCCAAGAGACCCAGTACTTC. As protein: CASSLMAEGLIQETQYF.

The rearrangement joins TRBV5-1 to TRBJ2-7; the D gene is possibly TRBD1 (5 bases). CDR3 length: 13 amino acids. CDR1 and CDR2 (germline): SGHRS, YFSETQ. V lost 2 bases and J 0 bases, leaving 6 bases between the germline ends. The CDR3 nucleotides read TGCGCCAGCAGCTTTACAGGCTCCTACGAGCAGTACTTC. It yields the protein CASSFTGSYEQYF.

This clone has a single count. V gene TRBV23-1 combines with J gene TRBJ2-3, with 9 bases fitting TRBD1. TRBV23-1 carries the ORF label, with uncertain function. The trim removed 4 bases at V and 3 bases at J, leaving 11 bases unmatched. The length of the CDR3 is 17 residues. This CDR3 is CASSRAPGTGLTDTQYF. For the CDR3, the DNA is TGCGCCAGCAGTCGCGCCCCCGGGACAGGGCTGACAGATACGCAGTATTTT.

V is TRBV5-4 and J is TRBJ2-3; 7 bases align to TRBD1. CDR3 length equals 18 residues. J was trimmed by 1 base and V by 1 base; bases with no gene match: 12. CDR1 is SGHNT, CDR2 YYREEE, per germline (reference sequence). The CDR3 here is CASSLITGVRLGTDTQYF. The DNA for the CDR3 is TGTGCCAGCAGCTTGATAACAGGGGTACGACTGGGCACAGATACGCAGTATTTT. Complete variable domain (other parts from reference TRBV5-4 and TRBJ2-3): ETGVTQSPTHLIKTRGQQVTLRCSSQSGHNTVSWYQQALGQGPQFIFQYYREEENGRGNFPPRFSGLQFPNYSSELNVNALELDDSALYLCASSLITGVRLGTDTQYFGPGTRLTVL.

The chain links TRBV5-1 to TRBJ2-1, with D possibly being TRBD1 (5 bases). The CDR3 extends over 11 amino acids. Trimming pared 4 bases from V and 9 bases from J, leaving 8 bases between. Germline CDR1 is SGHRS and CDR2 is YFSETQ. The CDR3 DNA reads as TGCGCCAGCAGCCCAGGGTCTGAGCAGTTCTTC. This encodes CASSPGSEQFF.

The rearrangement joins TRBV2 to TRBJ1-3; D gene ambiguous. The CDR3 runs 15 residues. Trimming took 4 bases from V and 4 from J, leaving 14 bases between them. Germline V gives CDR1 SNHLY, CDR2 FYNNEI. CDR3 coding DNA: TGTGCCAGCAGTGCAGATCCCCCGGGCGGAAACACCATATATTTT. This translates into CASSADPPGGNTIYF.

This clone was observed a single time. The CDR3 DNA reads as TGTGCCAGCAGCACCACAAGGGGGCGCGGGGGCACCGGGGAGCTGTTTTTT. This encodes CASSTTRGRGGTGELFF. J is TRBJ2-2 and V is TRBV7-6; D may match TRBD1 or TRBD2 (7 bases each). CDR3 length: 17 amino acids. Trimming removed 5 bases from V and 4 bases from J, with 20 bases in between. From germline, CDR1 is SGHVS and CDR2 FNYEAQ.

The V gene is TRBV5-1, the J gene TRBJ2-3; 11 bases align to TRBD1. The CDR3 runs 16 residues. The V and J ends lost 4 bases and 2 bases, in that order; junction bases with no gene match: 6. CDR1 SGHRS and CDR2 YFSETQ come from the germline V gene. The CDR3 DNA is TGCGCCAGCAGCCGGGGGACAGGGGGAAACACAGATACGCAGTATTTT. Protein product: CASSRGTGGNTDTQYF.

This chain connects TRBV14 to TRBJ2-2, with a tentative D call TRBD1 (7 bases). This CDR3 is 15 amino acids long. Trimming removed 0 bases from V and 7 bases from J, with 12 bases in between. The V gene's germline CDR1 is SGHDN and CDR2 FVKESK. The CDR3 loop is CASSQDQGGIGELFF. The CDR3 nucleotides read TGTGCCAGCAGCCAAGATCAGGGGGGTATCGGGGAGCTGTTTTTT.

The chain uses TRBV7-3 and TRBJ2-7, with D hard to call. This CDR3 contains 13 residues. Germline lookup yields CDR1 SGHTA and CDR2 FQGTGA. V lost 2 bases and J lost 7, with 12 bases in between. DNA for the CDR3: TGTGCCAGCAGCTTACGGTGGTCGCGGGAGCAGTACTTC. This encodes CASSLRWSREQYF.

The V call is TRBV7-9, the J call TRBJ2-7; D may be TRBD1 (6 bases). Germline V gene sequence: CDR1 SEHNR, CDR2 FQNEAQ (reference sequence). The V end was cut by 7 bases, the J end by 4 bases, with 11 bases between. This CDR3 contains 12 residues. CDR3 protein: CASTLGQYEQYF. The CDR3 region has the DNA TGTGCCAGCACCCTAGGACAGTACGAGCAGTACTTC.

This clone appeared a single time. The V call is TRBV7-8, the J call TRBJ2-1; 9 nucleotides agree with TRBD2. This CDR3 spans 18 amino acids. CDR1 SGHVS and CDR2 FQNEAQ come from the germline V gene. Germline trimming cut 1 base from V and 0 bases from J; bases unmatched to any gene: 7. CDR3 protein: CASSLVVLAGRSYNEQFF. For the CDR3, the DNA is TGTGCCAGCAGCTTAGTAGTTCTAGCGGGACGCTCCTACAATGAGCAGTTCTTC.

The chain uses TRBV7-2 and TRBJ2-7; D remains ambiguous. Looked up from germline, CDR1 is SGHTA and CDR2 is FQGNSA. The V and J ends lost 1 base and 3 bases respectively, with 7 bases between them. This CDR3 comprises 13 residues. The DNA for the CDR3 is TGTGCCAGCAGCTTAGAGGGTCTCTACGAGCAGTACTTC. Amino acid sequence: CASSLEGLYEQYF.

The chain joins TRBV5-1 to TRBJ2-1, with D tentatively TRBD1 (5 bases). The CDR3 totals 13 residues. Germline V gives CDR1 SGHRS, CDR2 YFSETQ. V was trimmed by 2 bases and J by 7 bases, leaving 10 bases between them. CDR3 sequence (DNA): TGCGCCAGCAGCTTCAGGGTAGGGAATGAGCAGTTCTTC. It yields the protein CASSFRVGNEQFF. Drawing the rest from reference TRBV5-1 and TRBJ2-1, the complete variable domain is KAGVTQTPRYLIKTRGQQVTLSCSPISGHRSVSWYQQTPGQGLQFLFEYFSETQRNKGNFPGRFSGRQFSNSRSEMNVSTLELGDSALYLCASSFRVGNEQFFGPGTRLTVL.

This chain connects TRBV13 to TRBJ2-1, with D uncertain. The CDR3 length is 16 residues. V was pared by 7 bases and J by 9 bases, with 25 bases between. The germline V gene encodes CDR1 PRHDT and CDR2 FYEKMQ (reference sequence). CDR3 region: CASTQDGPPKVGEQFF. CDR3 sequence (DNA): TGTGCCAGCACCCAGGACGGACCGCCGAAGGTGGGTGAGCAGTTCTTC.